Here is one TCR beta chain with its context. Its binding antigen is unknown. No base qualities exist here, and no much larger clone lies one base off it. The record originates from a study of STAT5B mutations in CD4+ large granular lymphocyte leukemia (dated by TCRdb to between 2021 and 2024). With respect to the entire study: Among healthy controls, the CDR3 'QG' motif was associated with a particular HLA allele. The TCRbeta repertoires of CD4+ T-cell large granular lymphocyte leukemia patients were compared with the TCRbeta repertoires of healthy blood donors. Flow cytometry performed on FACSCanto II or FACSVerse showed that the purified fractions had more than 95% purity among lymphocytes.

TCRbeta rearrangements were sequenced from genomic DNA using the immunoSEQ assay at survey resolution. Per the authors' processing: In the TCR sequencing data, the lowest productive clonotype frequency that could be detected was 2.59 x 10-5. Only productive TCRbeta rearrangements, defined as complete and in-frame sequences, were included in the analyses. Simpson clonality, calculated in the immunoSEQ Analyzer version 3.0, was used as the measure of sample clonality. Clones were categorized by frequency as very rare, small, medium, large (1-20%) or hyperexpanded (>20%). Generation probabilities were estimated with OLGA 1.2.3, V-gene circos plots were generated with VDJtools, specificities were searched for in VDJdb, and CDR3 motifs were identified with GLIPH. The table comes from immuneACCESS by way of TCRdb, which keeps in-frame sequences with V and J called. Part of the clones is missing from these tables; in studies checked, under half for an unresolved V gene and the rest for unknown reasons. V, J and clone size derive from that table, while D and trimming were established from the DNA sequence. Counted in this sample were about 38,000 clones; around 85% of them appeared once. The ten biggest clones cover over 1% of the sample.

Paper-wide results and their limitations: CD4-sorted patient repertoires appeared more clonal than healthy CD4+ repertoires, and this difference persisted after removing the putative leukemic clones. The main leukemic clonotypes were found to be private to each patient, although about a quarter of the main leukemic clonotypes were detected at low frequency in the non-leukemic repertoires of other patients. The data were not HLA-matched, and the relatively small sample size could explain the higher clonality seen in CD4+ compared with CD8+ T-LGLL. Enrichment of TRBV06-family usage was observed among the top patient clones (8/27) relative to healthy controls (2/35).

V sheds 4 bases and J sheds 6 bases, leaving 13 bases between their ends. The germline V gene supplies CDR1 SGHVS and CDR2 FNYEAQ. From its cysteine to its phenylalanine, the CDR3 spans 14 amino acids. This entry keeps only the CDR3 DNA: 42 bases, framed from base 1. Buffy coats from over 35 blood donors, supplied by the Finnish Red Cross blood service, were used as healthy controls. All TCR-sequenced material derived from peripheral blood: patient blood samples and healthy donor buffy coats. Peripheral blood mononuclear cells were isolated by Ficoll-Hypaque gradient centrifugation. CD4+ cells were magnetically purified from the buffy coats of healthy controls. Genomic DNA was extracted with the Gentra Puregene Cell and Tissue kit and quantified on a Qubit 2.0 fluorometer.

The sequence is built from TRBV7-6 and TRBJ2-1, with a tentative D gene TRBD2 over 5 matching bases. What was sequenced was CD4+ T cells from blood buffy coats. This clonotype originated in a human donor in good health. The CDR3 in this case is CASSSPSSPNEQFF. The nucleotides are TGTGCCAGCAGCTCCCCTAGCAGCCCCAATGAGCAGTTCTTC. The CDR3 plus the reference TRBV7-6 and TRBJ2-1 genes for the other parts give the full variable domain: GAGVSQSPRYKVTKRGQDVALRCDPISGHVSLYWYRQALGQGPEFLTYFNYEAQQDKSGLPNDRFSAERPEGSISTLTIQRTEQRDSAMYRCASSSPSSPNEQFFGPGTRLTVL.